This T cell receptor (beta chain) was profiled in a study of T cells after yellow fever vaccination. Across the whole study: The fractions with low cell numbers were processed using SMART-Seq v4 Ultra Low Input.

TCRdb re-analysed the 5' RACE reads in MiXCR, keeping a single row per CDR3 protein. The sample yields about 630,000 distinct CDR3 sequences, about 12% seen once. The germline CDR1 and CDR2 sequences are SQVTM and ANQGSEA. This CDR3 is 14 amino acids long. V was clipped by 5 bases and J by 4 bases; unmatched bases: 4. This clonotype was observed many times. Specimen: PBMCs, collected on the day of the yellow fever booster vaccination. This clonotype originated in a man under 40 who received the YFV17D yellow fever vaccine. The chain is built from TRBV29-1 and TRBJ2-2; TRBD2 agrees at 10 bases. Here the CDR3 reads CSVPGLASTGELFF. The CDR3 DNA sequence: TGCAGCGTTCCGGGACTAGCGAGCACCGGGGAGCTGTTTTTT.